The 32 T cell receptor beta chains in this list originate from one sample, sequenced in a study of blood T cell repertoires in COVID-19. The repertoire was sequenced with immunoSEQ multiplex PCR; TCRdb's copy has only in-frame clones and lacks some. The sample has around 250,000 clones; over 80% are singletons. What was sequenced was PBMCs or T cells enriched from blood (not recorded which). The receptors originated from a human donor in a cohort exposed to, infected with or recovered from COVID-19 (not recorded which). The donor label of this sample is uncertain.

The rearrangement uses TRBV10-1 and TRBJ1-1; TRBD1 aligns across 7 bases. Germline V gene data show CDR1 as WNHNN and CDR2 as SYGVQD (reference sequence). Trimming cost V 6 bases and J 3 bases; bases outside gene matches: 4. The CDR3 is 13 residues long. The CDR3, as DNA: TGCGCCAGCAGGAGCAGGGGGGACACTGAAGCTTTCTTT. It encodes CASRSRGDTEAFF.

The V and J genes are TRBV5-1 and TRBJ2-7; D unresolved. V dropped 0 bases and J dropped 2 bases, with 3 bases sitting between them. This CDR3 is built from 12 residues. CDR1 SGHRS and CDR2 YFSETQ come from the germline V gene. For the CDR3, the DNA is TGCGCCAGCAGCTTGGGAGCCTACGAGCAGTACTTC. Translating gives CASSLGAYEQYF.

The chain combines TRBV15 with TRBJ1-3; TRBD1 is a possible D gene (6 bases). Deletions cut 0 bases from V and 4 bases from J, with 10 bases between. Germline V gene data show CDR1 as LNHNV and CDR2 as YYDKDF (reference sequence). The CDR3 loop spans 15 amino acids. CDR3 sequence reads: CATSRDIQGGNTIYF. The CDR3 DNA is TGTGCCACCAGCAGAGATATACAGGGCGGAAACACCATATATTTT.

The chain has TRBV10-3 and TRBJ2-3, with TRBD2 matching over 11 bases. V gave up 10 bases and J gave up 1 base; unmatched junction bases: 4. Germline CDR1 ENHRY, CDR2 SYGVKD. The CDR3 length is 14 residues. CDR3 amino acids: CATGTSGGTDTQYF. The CDR3 nucleotides are TGTGCCACCGGGACTAGCGGCGGCACAGATACGCAGTATTTT.

V is TRBV7-9 and J is TRBJ2-7, with 12 bases aligning to TRBD2. J was trimmed by 6 bases and V by 5 bases; bases with no gene match: 5. The germline V gene has CDR1 SEHNR and CDR2 FQNEAQ (reference sequence). The CDR3 spans 14 residues. CDR3 loop: CASSPSGGAAEQYF. Written as DNA, the CDR3 is TGTGCCAGCAGCCCTAGCGGGGGGGCGGCCGAGCAGTACTTC. Combining the CDR3 with reference TRBV7-9 and TRBJ2-7 gives the whole variable domain DTGVSQNPRHKITKRGQNVTFRCDPISEHNRLYWYRQTLGQGPEFLTYFQNEAQLEKSRLLSDRFSAERPKGSFSTLEIQRTEQGDSAMYLCASSPSGGAAEQYFGPGTRLTVT.

CDR3 DNA: TGTGCCAGCAGCCCTTCAGGGGGGAGCACAGATACGCAGTATTTT. Amino acid sequence: CASSPSGGSTDTQYF. This chain joins TRBV9 and TRBJ2-3; possibly TRBD1 for D (7 bases). There are 15 residues in the CDR3. In germline, CDR1 is SGDLS, CDR2 YYNGEE. V lost 4 bases and J 0 bases, leaving 12 bases between the germline ends.

The V call is TRBV3-1 (or the pseudogene TRBV3-2), the J call TRBJ2-7; TRBD1 matches 10 bases. The germline gives CDR1 LGHDT, CDR2 YNNKEL (reference sequence). V was clipped by 4 bases and J by 7 bases; unmatched bases: 13. The CDR3 runs 16 residues. DNA of the CDR3: TGTGCCAGCAGCCCTTCGCGGGACAGGGGAATTGAAGAGCAGTACTTC. Translated, it gives CASSPSRDRGIEEQYF.

Details on this clone: The same CDR3 arises from other DNA sequences in this sample as well. V usage is TRBV5-1 and J usage is TRBJ2-7; the match to TRBD2 covers 8 bases. The V segment lost 0 bases and the J segment 3 bases; nucleotides outside the gene matches: 5. Germline CDR1 and CDR2: SGHRS and YFSETQ. CDR3 size: 15 residues. CDR3 coding DNA: TGCGCCAGCAGCTTGGACGGCGGGGGGATCTACGAGCAGTACTTC. Its translation: CASSLDGGGIYEQYF.

The chain links TRBV6-2 or TRBV6-3 to TRBJ2-1, with TRBD2 matching 12 bases. Germline values: CDR1 MNHEY, CDR2 SVGEGT. There are 15 residues in the CDR3. V shed 2 bases and J 7 bases; nucleotides not matched to a gene: 3. CDR3 sequence: CASSYLAGGRNEQFF. For the CDR3, the DNA is TGTGCCAGCAGTTACCTAGCGGGGGGGAGAAATGAGCAGTTCTTC.

The chain recombines TRBV5-6 with TRBJ1-5, with D possibly TRBD1 on 6 matching bases. Per the germline V gene, CDR1 is SGHDT and CDR2 is YYEEEE. The CDR3 loop spans 14 amino acids. The germline V and J ends were trimmed by 2 bases and 3 bases, with 9 bases remaining between them. The CDR3 is CASSFKGDNQPQHF. CDR3 DNA: TGTGCCAGCAGCTTTAAGGGGGACAATCAGCCCCAGCATTTT.

The chain links TRBV6-5 to TRBJ2-7, with 8 bases fitting TRBD1. Germline-derived CDR1 and CDR2 are MNHEY and SVGAGI. J was trimmed by 2 bases and V by 6 bases; bases with no gene match: 9. There are 15 residues in the CDR3. The CDR3 bases are TGTGCCAGCAGAGGGGCGGACAGGGATACCTACGAGCAGTACTTC. Translated: CASRGADRDTYEQYF.

V is TRBV13 and J is TRBJ1-6; 10 bases are shared with TRBD1. CDR1 PRHDT and CDR2 FYEKMQ come from the germline V gene (reference sequence). The CDR3 is 16 residues long. Trimming removed 5 bases from V and 9 bases from J; junction bases left unmatched: 10. This CDR3 reads CASSAGWTGGISPLHF. The DNA for the CDR3 is TGTGCCAGCAGCGCAGGCTGGACAGGGGGTATTTCACCCCTCCACTTT.

The rearrangement uses TRBV9 and TRBJ2-4; tentatively, D is TRBD2 (5 bases). CDR1 is SGDLS, CDR2 YYNGEE, per germline. The CDR3 spans 15 residues. Trimming took 4 bases from V and 2 from J, leaving 13 bases between them. CDR3 bases: TGTGCCAGCAGCCCAGGCGGGCTAACCAAAAACATTCAGTACTTC. Protein sequence: CASSPGGLTKNIQYF. Combining the CDR3 with reference TRBV9 and TRBJ2-4 gives the whole variable domain DSGVTQTPKHLITATGQRVTLRCSPRSGDLSVYWYQQSLDQGLQFLIQYYNGEERAKGNILERFSAQQFPDLHSELNLSSLELGDSALYFCASSPGGLTKNIQYFGAGTRLSVL.

This sequence joins TRBV10-3 and TRBJ2-3; 12 bases match TRBD2. CDR3 length: 15 residues. Trimming took 6 bases from V and 1 from J; bases not matched to a gene: 2. Germline CDR1 and CDR2: ENHRY and SYGVKD. The CDR3 bases are TGTGCCATCAGGCGACTAGCGGGGGGCACAGATACGCAGTATTTT. It translates to CAIRRLAGGTDTQYF.

The DNA of the CDR3 is TGTGCCAGCAGTTACTCGAGTCAGGGGTCGGCCTACGAGCAGTACTTC. This gives the protein CASSYSSQGSAYEQYF. This chain joins TRBV6-2 or TRBV6-3 and TRBJ2-7; a weak D match, TRBD1 (6 bases). From germline, CDR1 is MNHEY and CDR2 SVGEGT. The CDR3 loop spans 16 amino acids. With 0 bases removed from V and 2 bases from J, the gap between germline ends came to 14 bases.

The chain employs TRBV25-1 and TRBJ2-7, with 8 bases that match TRBD2. V lost 2 bases, J lost 12 bases, and 15 bases stayed unmatched. CDR1 is MGHDK and CDR2 is SYGVNS in the germline V gene. The CDR3 totals 15 residues. The CDR3 sequence: CASSEDGGGSPARYF. The DNA of the CDR3 is TGTGCCAGCAGTGAAGACGGGGGGGGCTCTCCTGCTCGGTACTTC.

The V gene is TRBV19, the J gene TRBJ1-2; a possible D gene is TRBD1 (6 bases). The V gene lost 3 bases and the J gene lost 4 bases, with 18 bases spanning the gap. CDR3 length: 16 residues. Per germline, CDR1 LNHDA and CDR2 SQIVND (reference sequence). The CDR3 spells CASSMGFQGKSYGYTF. In DNA form, the CDR3 reads TGTGCCAGTAGTATGGGCTTTCAGGGGAAGAGCTATGGCTACACCTTC.

This clone appeared a single time. The J gene is TRBJ2-2, the V gene TRBV7-3; D is uncertain. CDR1 SGHTA and CDR2 FQGTGA come from the germline V gene. This CDR3 region has 12 residues. Trimming stripped 5 bases from V and 4 bases from J, with 5 bases between. The CDR3 coding sequence is TGTGCCAGCAGCGTCGGCACCGGGGAGCTGTTTTTT. This translates into CASSVGTGELFF.

This clone was detected only a few times. The rearrangement joins TRBV4-1 to TRBJ2-2; maybe TRBD2 (7 bases). The V end lost 4 bases, the J end lost 5 bases, and 17 bases lay between the germline ends. Germline loops: CDR1 MGHRA, CDR2 YSYEKL. The CDR3 loop spans 16 amino acids. CDR3 bases: TGCGCCAGCAGCCGTGGGCCGAGGGGGGGTACCGGGGAGCTGTTTTTT. It is translated as CASSRGPRGGTGELFF.

This chain joins TRBV27 and TRBJ1-2; 8 positions match TRBD1. The germline V gene has CDR1 MNHEY and CDR2 SMNVEV (reference sequence). This CDR3 is built from 16 residues. The trim removed 7 bases at V and 3 bases at J, leaving 13 bases unmatched. CDR3 coding DNA: TGTGCCAGCACTGCGAATAGACAGGGGCCCTACTATGGCTACACCTTC. Protein sequence: CASTANRQGPYYGYTF.

As for this clone: The same CDR3 arises from other DNA sequences in this sample as well. V and J are TRBV29-1 and TRBJ1-2; 7 bases fit TRBD1. The CDR3 is 11 residues long. CDR1 is SQVTM, CDR2 ANQGSEA, per germline. The ends lost 2 bases at V and 8 bases at J; junction bases unmatched: 2. The CDR3 sequence is CSVETGEGYTF. The CDR3 DNA follows: TGCAGCGTTGAAACAGGGGAAGGCTACACCTTC.

J is TRBJ1-2 and V is TRBV7-2, with 10 bases that match TRBD1. Looked up from germline, CDR1 is SGHTA and CDR2 is FQGNSA. This CDR3 is 14 amino acids long. Germline trimming cut 5 bases from V and 4 bases from J; bases unmatched to any gene: 4. The CDR3 DNA reads as TGTGCCAGCAGCCTTGGGACAGGGGCCTATGGCTACACCTTC. Amino acids: CASSLGTGAYGYTF.

The rearrangement links TRBV30 to TRBJ1-3, with D unresolved. Germline V lookup: CDR1 GTSNPN, CDR2 SVGIG (reference sequence). The V and J ends lost 7 bases and 4 bases respectively, with 8 bases between them. The CDR3 spans 11 residues. In DNA, the CDR3 is TGTGCCTCCCGAGCAGGAAACACCATATATTTT. This gives the protein CASRAGNTIYF.

The CDR3 spells CASSMSSGGNQPQHF. The CDR3 DNA follows: TGTGCCAGTAGTATGTCATCAGGGGGCAATCAGCCCCAGCATTTT. This rearrangement joins TRBV19 to TRBJ1-5; a possible D gene is TRBD1 (6 bases). V gave up 3 bases and J gave up 2 bases, with 11 bases separating them. The CDR3 loop spans 15 amino acids. CDR1 LNHDA and CDR2 SQIVND come from the germline V gene (reference sequence).

The genes are TRBV6-2 or TRBV6-3 and TRBJ2-1; perhaps TRBD1 as D (7 bases). Looked up from germline, CDR1 is MNHEY and CDR2 is SVGEGT. V lost 6 bases and J lost 9, with 21 bases in between. The CDR3 extends over 15 amino acids. The CDR3, as DNA: TGTGCCAGCAGCGACGGTACAGGGGAGGCGATTGAGCAGTTCTTC. This translates into CASSDGTGEAIEQFF.

This sequence joins TRBV19 and TRBJ1-3, with 11 bases that match TRBD1. The V gene end was trimmed by 5 bases and the J gene end by 6 bases; junction bases not matched to a gene: 6. CDR1 LNHDA and CDR2 SQIVND come from the germline V gene (reference sequence). This CDR3 has 15 amino acids. The CDR3 coding sequence is TGTGCCAGTAGTTTCGGACAGGGGGCGAAAAACACCATATATTTT. It translates to CASSFGQGAKNTIYF.

The V gene is TRBV3-1 (or the pseudogene TRBV3-2), the J gene TRBJ2-5, with 11 bases identical to TRBD2. The CDR3 spans 15 residues. CDR1 and CDR2 (germline): LGHDT, YNNKEL (reference sequence). The V and J ends lost 4 bases and 5 bases, in that order; junction bases with no gene match: 6. DNA for the CDR3: TGTGCCAGCAGCCCTGTAGCGGGGGGGTGGGAGACCCAGTACTTC. Amino acid sequence: CASSPVAGGWETQYF.

This clone was observed a single time. The chain is built from TRBV4-3 and TRBJ1-2; TRBD1 aligns across 12 bases. From germline, CDR1 is LGHNA and CDR2 YSLEER. The CDR3 totals 19 residues. V gave up 1 base and J gave up 2 bases; unmatched junction bases: 11. CDR3: CASSQVGRGQGAGNYGYTF. DNA of the CDR3: TGCGCCAGCAGCCAAGTGGGGAGGGGACAGGGGGCGGGCAACTATGGCTACACCTTC.

V usage is TRBV4-1 and J usage is TRBJ1-2; 9 nucleotides line up with TRBD1. Germline trimming cut 3 bases from V and 3 bases from J; bases unmatched to any gene: 8. The V gene's germline CDR1 is MGHRA and CDR2 YSYEKL. The CDR3 has 16 amino acids. CDR3 region: CASSQNTGGVHYGYTF. In DNA form, the CDR3 reads TGCGCCAGCAGCCAGAATACAGGGGGCGTGCACTATGGCTACACCTTC.

The chain joins TRBV19 to TRBJ2-2; D is possibly TRBD2 (5 bases). This CDR3 has 14 amino acids. Germline loops: CDR1 LNHDA, CDR2 SQIVND (reference sequence). V dropped 1 base and J dropped 6 bases, with 9 bases sitting between them. The CDR3 here is CASSIGAAAGELFF. In DNA form, the CDR3 reads TGTGCCAGTAGTATAGGGGCAGCGGCCGGGGAGCTGTTTTTT. Full variable domain (missing parts from reference TRBV19 and TRBJ2-2): DGGITQSPKYLFRKEGQNVTLSCEQNLNHDAMYWYRQDPGQGLRLIYYSQIVNDFQKGDIAEGYSVSREKKESFPLTVTSAQKNPTAFYLCASSIGAAAGELFFGEGSRLTVL.

V gene TRBV5-1 combines with J gene TRBJ2-3, with no clear D. V lost 9 bases and J lost 1, with 9 bases in between. The germline gives CDR1 SGHRS, CDR2 YFSETQ. The CDR3 runs 12 residues. CDR3 nucleotide sequence: TGCGCCAACCCAGATGGCACAGATACGCAGTATTTT. Translated: CANPDGTDTQYF.

The chain joins TRBV7-2 to TRBJ2-1; possible D gene TRBD1, 6 bases. The CDR3 has 14 amino acids. Germline V lookup: CDR1 SGHTA, CDR2 FQGNSA. V shed 5 bases and J shed 7 bases, with 15 bases lying between them. CDR3: CASSPTWGRNEQFF. DNA for the CDR3: TGTGCCAGCAGCCCGACTTGGGGGCGGAATGAGCAGTTCTTC. Using reference TRBV7-2 and TRBJ2-1 for the parts outside the CDR3, the full variable domain is GAGVSQSPSNKVTEKGKDVELRCDPISGHTALYWYRQSLGQGLEFLIYFQGNSAPDKSGLPSDRFSAERTGGSVSTLTIQRTQQEDSAVYLCASSPTWGRNEQFFGPGTRLTVL.